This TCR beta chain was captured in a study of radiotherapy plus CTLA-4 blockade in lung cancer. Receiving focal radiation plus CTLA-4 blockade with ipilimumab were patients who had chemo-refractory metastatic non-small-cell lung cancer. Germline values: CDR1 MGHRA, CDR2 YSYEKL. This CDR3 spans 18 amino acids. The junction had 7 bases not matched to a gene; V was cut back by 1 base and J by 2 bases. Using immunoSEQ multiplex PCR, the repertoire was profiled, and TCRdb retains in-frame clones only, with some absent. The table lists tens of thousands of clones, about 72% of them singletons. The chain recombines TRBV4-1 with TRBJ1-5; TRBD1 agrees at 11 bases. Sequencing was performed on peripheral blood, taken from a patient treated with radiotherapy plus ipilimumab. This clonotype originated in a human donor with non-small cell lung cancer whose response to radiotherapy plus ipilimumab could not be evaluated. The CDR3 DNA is TGCGCCAGCAGCCAAGGCCCGGACAGGGGGCCTGGCAATCAGCCCCAGCATTTT. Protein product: CASSQGPDRGPGNQPQHF.